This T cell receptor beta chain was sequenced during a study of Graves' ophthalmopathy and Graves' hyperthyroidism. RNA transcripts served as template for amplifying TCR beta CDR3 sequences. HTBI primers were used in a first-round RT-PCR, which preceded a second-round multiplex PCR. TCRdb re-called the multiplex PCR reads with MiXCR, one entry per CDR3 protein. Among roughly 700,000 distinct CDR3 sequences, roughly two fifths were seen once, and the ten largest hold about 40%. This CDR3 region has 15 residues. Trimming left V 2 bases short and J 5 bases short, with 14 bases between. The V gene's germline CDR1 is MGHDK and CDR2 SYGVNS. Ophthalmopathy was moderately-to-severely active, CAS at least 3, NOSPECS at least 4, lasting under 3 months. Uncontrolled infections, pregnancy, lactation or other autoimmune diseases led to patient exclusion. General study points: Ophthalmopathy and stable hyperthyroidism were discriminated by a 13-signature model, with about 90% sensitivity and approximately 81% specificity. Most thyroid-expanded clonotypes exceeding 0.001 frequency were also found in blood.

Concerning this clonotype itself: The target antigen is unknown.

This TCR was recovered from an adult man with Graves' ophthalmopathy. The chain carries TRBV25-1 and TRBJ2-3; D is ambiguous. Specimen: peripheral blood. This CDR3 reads CASSERVVPQDTQYF. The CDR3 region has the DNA TGTGCCAGCAGTGAACGGGTAGTGCCACAAGATACGCAGTATTTT.